A single sample is the source of the 14 T cell receptor beta chains below, sequenced in a study of T-cell memory formation after mild COVID-19. TCRdb analysed the 5' RACE reads with MiXCR anew, one entry per CDR3 protein. This table has around 82,000 distinct CDR3 sequences, around 13% appearing once. The sequenced material came from PBMCs or a T cell subset sorted from them (not recorded which). Receptors originate from a young man who had mild COVID-19 (a few samples of this study predate the infection). Cell type and time point are not known.

This chain uses TRBV14 with TRBJ2-7; D call uncertain. V was pared by 0 bases and J by 2 bases, with 20 bases between. From germline, CDR1 is SGHDN and CDR2 FVKESK. The CDR3 is 18 residues long. CDR3 loop: CASSQDSRDPVWTYEQYV. As DNA, the CDR3 is TGTGCCAGCAGCCAAGATTCCCGAGACCCCGTGTGGACCTACGAGCAGTACGTC.

The chain recombines TRBV9 with TRBJ2-1, with D perhaps matching TRBD1 or TRBD2 (5 bases each). This CDR3 spans 13 amino acids. Per germline, CDR1 SGDLS and CDR2 YYNGEE. Trimming pared 4 bases from V and 5 bases from J, leaving 10 bases between. The CDR3 sequence is CASSSGSNNEQFF. CDR3 sequence (DNA): TGTGCCAGCAGCTCAGGGAGTAACAATGAGCAGTTCTTC.

A few counts support this clonotype. This chain connects TRBV7-2 to TRBJ1-5; possibly TRBD1 for D (5 bases). CDR3 size: 15 residues. CDR1 and CDR2 from the germline V gene are SGHTA and FQGNSA. Trimming pared 4 bases from V and 0 bases from J, leaving 10 bases between. The CDR3 sequence is CASSYGHYSNQPQHF. The DNA of the CDR3 is TGTGCCAGCAGCTACGGACACTATAGCAATCAGCCCCAGCATTTT.

The chain links TRBV6-2 or TRBV6-3 to TRBJ2-1; possibly TRBD2 for D (6 bases). Trimming took off 2 bases at V and 8 bases at J, with 13 bases between the two ends. The germline V gene has CDR1 MNHEY and CDR2 SVGEGT. The CDR3 loop spans 14 amino acids. CDR3 nucleotide sequence: TGTGCCAGCAGTTACGGGCTAGCGCCCTATGAGCAGTTCTTC. Protein: CASSYGLAPYEQFF.

This clonotype was seen only once. The chain is built from TRBV6-2 or TRBV6-3 and TRBJ2-1; 8 nucleotides align to TRBD1. The CDR3 has 14 amino acids. Germline V gene sequence: CDR1 MNHEY, CDR2 SVGEGT. The V and J ends lost 5 bases and 6 bases, in that order; junction bases with no gene match: 6. This CDR3 is CASSTPTGANEQFF. The CDR3, as DNA: TGTGCCAGCAGTACTCCGACAGGGGCCAATGAGCAGTTCTTC.

In this sample, this clonotype turned up a few times. The junction differs from germline at one of its ends, possibly a read error. J is TRBJ2-3 and V is TRBV7-9; 12 nucleotides agree with TRBD2. Per the germline V gene, CDR1 is SEHNR and CDR2 is FQNEAQ (reference sequence). This CDR3 contains 15 residues. The CDR3 sequence is CASSLAGGSTDTQYF. CDR3 coding DNA: TGTGCCAGCAGCCTAGCGGGGGGGAGCACAGATACGCAGTATTTT.

The V call is TRBV10-3, the J call TRBJ2-3, with TRBD2 as a possible D gene (6 bases). Per germline, CDR1 ENHRY and CDR2 SYGVKD. This CDR3 is built from 15 residues. Trimming left V 2 bases short and J 4 bases short, with 13 bases between. CDR3 nucleotide sequence: TGTGCCATCAGTGAGCCCCCGGCGGGGCCAGATACGCAGTATTTT. Residues: CAISEPPAGPDTQYF.

This clonotype was observed many times. The chain carries TRBV6-2 or TRBV6-3 and TRBJ2-5, with D possibly being TRBD2 (5 bases). V was shortened by 2 bases and J by 3 bases, with 7 bases between the two germline ends. Per the germline V gene, CDR1 is MNHEY and CDR2 is SVGEGT. This CDR3 comprises 13 residues. This chain's CDR3 is CASSYRTEETQYF. CDR3 in DNA: TGTGCCAGCAGTTACAGGACTGAAGAGACCCAGTACTTC.

The chain joins TRBV20-1 to TRBJ2-7, with 10 nucleotides matching TRBD1. V was clipped by 5 bases and J by 3 bases; unmatched bases: 4. The CDR3 contains 13 residues. The germline V gene encodes CDR1 DFQATT and CDR2 SNEGSKA (reference sequence). The DNA for the CDR3 is TGCAGTGCTCTCGGGGACAGGGGCTACGAGCAGTACGTC. Translating it yields CSALGDRGYEQYV.

V gene TRBV20-1 combines with J gene TRBJ2-2; possibly TRBD1 or TRBD2 for D (6 bases each). Deletions cut 0 bases from V and 6 bases from J, with 11 bases between. CDR3 size: 14 residues. Germline lookup yields CDR1 DFQATT and CDR2 SNEGSKA (reference sequence). The CDR3 DNA sequence: TGCAGTGCTAGAGATCCAGGGGACTCCGGGGAGCTGTTTTTT. This codes for CSARDPGDSGELFF.

This clonotype showed up just a few times. The chain carries TRBV7-9 and TRBJ2-6; D remains ambiguous. Germline V gene lookup returns CDR1 SEHNR and CDR2 FQNEAQ (reference sequence). The V end was cut by 1 base, the J end by 2 bases, with 9 bases between. The CDR3 is 16 amino acids. This CDR3 reads CASSLDGGTGANVLTF. CDR3 sequence (DNA): TGTGCCAGCAGCTTAGATGGTGGGACTGGGGCCAACGTCCTGACTTTC.

The J gene is TRBJ1-6, the V gene TRBV7-9; D may be TRBD1 (6 bases). Germline lookup yields CDR1 SEHNR and CDR2 FQNEAQ (reference sequence). The CDR3 sequence is 16 residues long. The germline V and J ends were trimmed by 1 base and 6 bases, with 13 bases remaining between them. The CDR3 nucleotides are TGTGCCAGCAGCTTAGTGGGCCAGGGGATTAATTCACCCCTCCACTTT. This translates into CASSLVGQGINSPLHF. Variable domain in full (rest from reference TRBV7-9 and TRBJ1-6): DTGVSQNPRHKITKRGQNVTFRCDPISEHNRLYWYRQTLGQGPEFLTYFQNEAQLEKSRLLSDRFSAERPKGSFSTLEIQRTEQGDSAMYLCASSLVGQGINSPLHFGNGTRLTVT.

This clonotype was counted a few times. The rearrangement uses TRBV4-1 and TRBJ1-3; D is unclear. CDR1 is MGHRA and CDR2 is YSYEKL in the germline V gene. The CDR3 totals 14 residues. The ends were cut back, 4 bases at V and 0 bases at J, with 7 bases in the middle. As DNA, the CDR3 is TGCGCCAGCAGCCCCCAGAGCTCTGGAAACACCATATATTTT. This translates into CASSPQSSGNTIYF.

This clonotype was observed a handful of times. The gene calls are TRBV15 and TRBJ2-3; no clear D gene. V lost 0 bases to trimming and J lost 4 bases, with 5 bases between them. The CDR3 extends over 13 amino acids. Germline CDR1 LNHNV, CDR2 YYDKDF (reference sequence). The chain's CDR3 is CATSRDEADTQYF. The CDR3 nucleotides read TGTGCCACCAGCAGAGATGAAGCAGATACGCAGTATTTT.